The 18 T cell receptor beta chains in this list originate from one sample, sequenced in a study of T cells in Graves' hyperthyroidism and ophthalmopathy. The source material, RNA transcripts, was used to amplify TCR beta CDR3 regions. During a first-round RT-PCR of the TCR CDR3, the HTBI primer set was used. A single record per CDR3 protein comes from TCRdb applying MiXCR to the multiplex PCR reads. The sample has a few hundred thousand distinct CDR3 sequences, around 20% seen once; the top ten hold over 35%. The sample taken for sequencing was blood. The receptors derive from a man in his forties with Graves' hyperthyroidism.

The sample holds a few counts of this clonotype. The rearrangement links TRBV12-3 or TRBV12-4 to TRBJ1-2; no clear D. This CDR3 spans 13 amino acids. V was cut by 5 bases and J by 2 bases, with 9 bases left in between. In nucleotides, the CDR3 is TGTGCCAGCAGTCAGTACGGAAACTATGGCTACACCTTC. Amino acids: CASSQYGNYGYTF.

This chain connects TRBV20-1 to TRBJ2-3, with D possibly matching TRBD2 (7 bases). This CDR3 region has 15 residues. Trimming removed 3 bases at V and 1 base at J, with 14 bases between. Germline V CDR1 and CDR2: DFQATT, SNEGSKA (reference sequence). CDR3 DNA sequence: TGCAGTGCTAGGGGTAAAGGGGGGGGCACAGATACGCAGTATTTT. It translates to CSARGKGGGTDTQYF.

Many counts were recorded for this clonotype. The chain carries TRBV2 and TRBJ2-1; 10 bases agree with TRBD1. This CDR3 comprises 14 residues. Per the germline V gene, CDR1 is SNHLY and CDR2 is FYNNEI. V lost 6 bases and J lost 2; bases outside the gene matches: 1. The CDR3 loop reads CASRDRGPYNEQFF. The CDR3 bases are TGTGCCAGCAGAGACAGGGGGCCCTACAATGAGCAGTTCTTC.

This clonotype is deemed large. The chain combines TRBV12-3 or TRBV12-4 with TRBJ2-3, with 8 bases fitting TRBD2. The CDR3 extends over 15 amino acids. The V gene end was trimmed by 7 bases and the J gene end by 3 bases; junction bases not matched to a gene: 9. CDR3 region: CASTPAGGQTDTQYF. For the CDR3, the DNA is TGTGCCAGCACCCCCGCGGGGGGCCAGACAGATACGCAGTATTTT.

This clonotype was counted between two and nine times. The chain carries TRBV19 and TRBJ2-7, with D unclear. The germline gives CDR1 LNHDA, CDR2 SQIVND (reference sequence). The V gene lost 4 bases and the J gene lost 2 bases, with 18 bases spanning the gap. There are 16 residues in the CDR3. The CDR3 spells CASSSGHGRETYEQYF. CDR3 nucleotide sequence: TGTGCCAGTAGTAGTGGGCACGGAAGGGAAACCTACGAGCAGTACTTC. The full variable domain, its missing parts supplied by reference TRBV19 and TRBJ2-7, is DGGITQSPKYLFRKEGQNVTLSCEQNLNHDAMYWYRQDPGQGLRLIYYSQIVNDFQKGDIAEGYSVSREKKESFPLTVTSAQKNPTAFYLCASSSGHGRETYEQYFGPGTRLTVT.

The chain couples TRBV5-1 to TRBJ2-7, with TRBD2 matching 14 bases. After removal of 4 bases from V and 0 bases from J, the junction contained 3 bases not matched to a gene. The CDR3 extends over 16 amino acids. Germline V gene lookup returns CDR1 SGHRS and CDR2 YFSETQ. The chain's CDR3 is CASSTGTSGSSYEQYF. The CDR3 region has the DNA TGCGCCAGCAGCACCGGGACTAGCGGGAGCTCCTACGAGCAGTACTTC.

The V call is TRBV7-2, the J call TRBJ2-3, with D perhaps matching TRBD2 (5 bases). Germline V gene sequence: CDR1 SGHTA, CDR2 FQGNSA. The CDR3 length is 15 residues. The ends were cut back, 2 bases at V and 0 bases at J, with 9 bases in the middle. The CDR3: CASSLYGLSTDTQYF. The CDR3 DNA sequence: TGTGCCAGCAGCTTATATGGACTTAGCACAGATACGCAGTATTTT. Drawing the rest from reference TRBV7-2 and TRBJ2-3, the complete variable domain is GAGVSQSPSNKVTEKGKDVELRCDPISGHTALYWYRQSLGQGLEFLIYFQGNSAPDKSGLPSDRFSAERTGGSVSTLTIQRTQQEDSAVYLCASSLYGLSTDTQYFGPGTRLTVL.

This clonotype was counted between two and nine times. The chain couples TRBV6-5 to TRBJ2-2; 9 positions match TRBD2. The CDR3 extends over 16 amino acids. The J segment lost 6 bases and the V segment lost 2 bases, leaving 7 bases of the junction unmatched. Germline-derived CDR1 and CDR2 are MNHEY and SVGAGI. CDR3 sequence: CASSYTSGTSPGELFF. In DNA form, the CDR3 reads TGTGCCAGCAGTTACACTTCCGGGACTAGCCCCGGGGAGCTGTTTTTT.

This clonotype was picked up many times. The chain recombines TRBV20-1 with TRBJ2-2; no firm D call. The CDR3 spans 14 residues. Trimming shortened V by 0 bases and J by 4 bases, and 9 bases separated the two germline ends. Germline loops: CDR1 DFQATT, CDR2 SNEGSKA (reference sequence). CDR3 loop: CSARDPGSTGELFF. The CDR3, as DNA: TGCAGTGCTAGAGATCCTGGTAGCACCGGGGAGCTGTTTTTT.

This clonotype has a count of ten or more. This rearrangement joins TRBV7-2 to TRBJ2-1, with TRBD1 identical over 8 bases. Germline V gene sequence: CDR1 SGHTA, CDR2 FQGNSA. The junction had 7 bases not matched to a gene; V was cut back by 1 base and J by 8 bases. The CDR3 is 15 residues long. The CDR3 spells CASSLVGTGGDEQFF. Written as DNA, the CDR3 is TGTGCCAGCAGCTTAGTGGGGACAGGAGGTGATGAGCAGTTCTTC.

Here the CDR3 DNA reads TGTGCCAGCAGCTCGGGACTAGCGGACTACAATGAGCAGTTCTTC. This gives the protein CASSSGLADYNEQFF. This chain joins TRBV7-3 and TRBJ2-1; 11 nucleotides match TRBD2. The CDR3 covers 15 residues. The trim removed 4 bases at V and 3 bases at J, leaving 2 bases unmatched. Germline lookup yields CDR1 SGHTA and CDR2 FQGTGA.

This CDR3 is CASSFASRGNEQFF. The CDR3 DNA follows: TGTGCCAGCAGCTTTGCAAGTAGGGGGAATGAGCAGTTCTTC. This rearrangement joins TRBV7-9 to TRBJ2-1; D is perhaps TRBD1 (6 bases). Trimming removed 3 bases at V and 7 bases at J, with 13 bases between. The CDR3 covers 14 residues. Germline lookup yields CDR1 SEHNR and CDR2 FQNEAQ (reference sequence).

At least ten counts were recorded for this clonotype. V gene TRBV19 combines with J gene TRBJ2-7, with 9 bases identical to TRBD1. The CDR3 has 16 amino acids. CDR1 and CDR2 (germline): LNHDA, SQIVND (reference sequence). V was pared by 6 bases and J by 1 base, with 10 bases of the junction left unmatched. CDR3 residues: CASSPGHGTGSYEQYF. The CDR3 DNA sequence: TGTGCCAGTAGCCCTGGCCATGGGACAGGGTCCTACGAGCAGTACTTC. Full variable domain (outside the CDR3, taken from reference TRBV19 and TRBJ2-7): DGGITQSPKYLFRKEGQNVTLSCEQNLNHDAMYWYRQDPGQGLRLIYYSQIVNDFQKGDIAEGYSVSREKKESFPLTVTSAQKNPTAFYLCASSPGHGTGSYEQYFGPGTRLTVT.

The chain is built from TRBV11-2 and TRBJ2-1; TRBD2 aligns across 7 bases. V shed 2 bases, J shed 3 bases, and the junction held 4 bases outside the gene matches. Germline assignment: CDR1 SGHAT and CDR2 FQNNGV. This CDR3 spans 15 amino acids. CDR3 coding DNA: TGTGCCAGCAGCTTAAGCAGCGGGAACTACAATGAGCAGTTCTTC. It encodes CASSLSSGNYNEQFF.

This clonotype was seen ten or more times. The V and J genes are TRBV15 and TRBJ1-4; 8 nucleotides agree with TRBD1. The ends lost 3 bases at V and 8 bases at J; junction bases unmatched: 8. Germline CDR1 LNHNV, CDR2 YYDKDF (reference sequence). The CDR3 has 15 amino acids. In nucleotides, the CDR3 is TGTGCCACCAGCAGTAGGACGACAGGGGAGGAAAAACTGTTTTTT. Protein product: CATSSRTTGEEKLFF.

This clonotype was observed a handful of times. For the CDR3, the DNA is TGTGCCAGCAGCGTAGAAATGGTGGCAGATACGCAGTATTTT. Its protein product is CASSVEMVADTQYF. The J gene is TRBJ2-3, the V gene TRBV9; D remains unclear. Trimming pared 0 bases from V and 4 bases from J, leaving 9 bases between. The CDR3 length is 14 residues. CDR1 and CDR2 from the germline V gene are SGDLS and YYNGEE.

This clonotype appeared many times. The rearrangement links TRBV28 to TRBJ1-6, with D possibly TRBD1 on 5 matching bases. There are 13 residues in the CDR3. V gave up 5 bases and J gave up 6 bases, with 8 bases separating them. CDR1 is MDHEN and CDR2 is SYDVKM in the germline V gene. CDR3 nucleotides: TGTGCCAGCAGTCGGGACGGTAATTCACCCCTCCACTTT. Protein sequence: CASSRDGNSPLHF. Full variable domain (rest looked up from reference TRBV28 and TRBJ1-6): DVKVTQSSRYLVKRTGEKVFLECVQDMDHENMFWYRQDPGLGLRLIYFSYDVKMKEKGDIPEGYSVSREKKERFSLILESASTNQTSMYLCASSRDGNSPLHFGNGTRLTVT.

The chain employs TRBV19 and TRBJ1-2; D not certain. V lost 3 bases and J lost 0, with 5 bases in between. The CDR3 sequence is 13 residues long. Per germline, CDR1 LNHDA and CDR2 SQIVND (reference sequence). This chain's CDR3 is CASSMGPNYGYTF. The CDR3 DNA is TGTGCCAGTAGTATGGGTCCTAACTATGGCTACACCTTC.